Following are 24 T cell receptor beta chains from one sample sequenced in a study of post-analysis software for immune sequencing data. Findings of the study overall: Higher frequency in patients than in controls was seen for roughly five TRBV segments, with TRBV5-6, TRBV5-1 and TRBV20-1 among them.

No antigen has been assigned to these receptors. Every TCR beta cDNA library bore unique molecular identifiers. From the PCR reads, TCRdb called clonotypes with MiXCR, one entry per CDR3 protein. The sample consists of hundreds of thousands of distinct CDR3 sequences, around 34% of them appearing once. The sample consisted of blood. The receptor set was obtained from a girl aged 10 to 17 with multiple sclerosis.

The genes are TRBV7-8 and TRBJ2-7, with 7 bases that match TRBD2. There are 15 residues in the CDR3. Trimming at V came to 5 bases and at J to 3 bases, leaving 10 bases not matched to a gene. In germline, CDR1 is SGHVS, CDR2 FQNEAQ. As DNA, the CDR3 is TGTGCCAGCAGCGTTCTCGGGACTACACGCTACGAGCAGTACTTC. It translates to CASSVLGTTRYEQYF.

This clonotype was found many times. This rearrangement joins TRBV7-9 to TRBJ2-1; tentative D call: TRBD2 (5 bases). The CDR3 covers 16 residues. V was pared by 5 bases and J by 7 bases, with 21 bases between. CDR1 is SEHNR and CDR2 is FQNEAQ in the germline V gene (reference sequence). The CDR3 sequence: CASSLPSGPYDNEQFF. In nucleotides, the CDR3 is TGTGCCAGCAGCCTCCCAAGCGGCCCTTATGATAATGAGCAGTTCTTC.

The rearrangement uses TRBV7-8 and TRBJ1-4; TRBD1 might be the D (5 bases). With 5 bases removed from V and 0 bases from J, the gap between germline ends came to 10 bases. CDR1 and CDR2 (germline): SGHVS, FQNEAQ. This CDR3 has 15 residues. For the CDR3, the DNA is TGTGCCAGCAGCGACGGGGCCTCAACTAATGAAAAACTGTTTTTT. Protein product: CASSDGASTNEKLFF.

This clonotype occurred a few times. This may arise from a read error, as a much more abundant clone is one base away. The rearrangement uses TRBV12-3 or TRBV12-4 and TRBJ2-1, with 15 bases lining up with TRBD2. This CDR3 is 18 amino acids long. The CDR3 is CASSQRTSGRDINNGQFF. The CDR3 DNA reads as TGTGCCAGCAGCCAACGGACTAGCGGGAGGGACATTAACAATGGGCAGTTCTTC.

This clonotype was counted a few times. The rearrangement links TRBV3-1 to TRBJ1-1, with unresolved D. This CDR3 has 15 amino acids. Trimming removed 0 bases at V and 9 bases at J, with 17 bases between. Looked up from germline, CDR1 is LGHDT and CDR2 is YNNKEL (reference sequence). The CDR3 loop is CASSQDLVVSEKAFF. The CDR3 DNA reads TGTGCCAGCAGCCAAGATTTGGTGGTTAGTGAGAAAGCTTTCTTT.

In this sample, this clonotype turned up many times. The genes are TRBV20-1 and TRBJ2-3; the D gene is possibly TRBD1 (5 bases). CDR3 length equals 13 residues. Per germline, CDR1 DFQATT and CDR2 SNEGSKA (reference sequence). V lost 2 bases, J lost 3 bases, and 9 bases lay in between. CDR3 loop: CSARQGITDTQYF. The CDR3 DNA is TGCAGTGCTAGACAGGGAATAACAGATACGCAGTATTTT.

This clonotype was detected many times. This rearrangement joins TRBV10-3 to TRBJ1-1; no definite D call. Germline V gene data show CDR1 as ENHRY and CDR2 as SYGVKD. V was cut by 8 bases and J by 2 bases, with 12 bases left in between. This CDR3 region has 13 residues. Here the CDR3 reads CAIRDGFNTEAFF. The DNA for the CDR3 is TGTGCCATCCGAGACGGGTTCAACACTGAAGCTTTCTTT.

This clonotype was counted at least ten times. The J gene is TRBJ2-7, the V gene TRBV10-3; the D gene could be TRBD1 or TRBD2 (5 bases each). V lost 0 bases to trimming and J lost 6 bases, with 12 bases between them. Germline V CDR1 and CDR2: ENHRY, SYGVKD. The CDR3 covers 14 residues. In nucleotides, the CDR3 is TGTGCCATCAGTGAGTCAGTCGGGACGGGCGAGCAGTACTTC. It codes for CAISESVGTGEQYF.

This clonotype was picked up a small number of times. The chain couples TRBV2 to TRBJ1-5; D not resolved. Trimming cost V 3 bases and J 4 bases, with 13 bases left between them. The CDR3 consists of 15 residues. The germline V gene encodes CDR1 SNHLY and CDR2 FYNNEI. The DNA of the CDR3 is TGTGCCAGCAGTGAGAGGAAGGGCGGTAATCAGCCCCAGCATTTT. Translating gives CASSERKGGNQPQHF.

This clonotype came up many times. The CDR3 bases are TGCAGTGCTAGTCTCGCAACAGTATTCCAAGAGACCCAGTACTTC. Protein sequence: CSASLATVFQETQYF. The rearrangement joins TRBV20-1 to TRBJ2-5; D is uncertain. V lost 3 bases to trimming and J lost 1 base, with 15 bases between them. The CDR3 contains 15 residues. Germline CDR1 reads DFQATT; CDR2 reads SNEGSKA (reference sequence).

This chain connects TRBV10-3 to TRBJ1-5; a weak D match, TRBD1 (6 bases). Per the germline V gene, CDR1 is ENHRY and CDR2 is SYGVKD. This CDR3 comprises 12 residues. The V gene lost 10 bases and the J gene lost 1 base, with 8 bases spanning the gap. The CDR3 region has the DNA TGTGCCACCGGACAGAGCAATCAGCCCCAGCATTTT. As protein: CATGQSNQPQHF.

In the case of this clonotype: This may arise from a read error, as a much more abundant clone is one base away. This sequence joins TRBV12-3 or TRBV12-4 and TRBJ1-2, with TRBD1 matching 7 bases. CDR3 length: 13 amino acids. CDR3 in amino acids: CAGSDRVGYGYTF. Written as DNA, the CDR3 is TGTGCCGGCAGTGACAGGGTAGGGTATGGCTACACCTTC.

In its sample, this clonotype was seen a few times. This rearrangement joins TRBV5-1 to TRBJ1-1; 8 positions match TRBD1. V lost 4 bases to trimming and J lost 7 bases; unmatched junction nucleotides: 6. The CDR3 covers 13 residues. CDR1 and CDR2 (germline): SGHRS, YFSETQ. CDR3 nucleotides: TGCGCCAGCAGCACCTTAGGACAGGGTGAAGCTTTCTTT. Its translation is CASSTLGQGEAFF.

This clonotype has at least ten counts. One end of the junction varies from germline; a read error may be responsible. This chain's CDR3 is CSAEGRSTDTQYF. In nucleotides, the CDR3 is TGCAGCGCTGAAGGCCGATCCACGGATACGCAGTATTTT. J is TRBJ2-3 and V is TRBV29-1, with D unresolved. The CDR3 spans 13 residues. Germline V lookup: CDR1 SQVTM, CDR2 ANQGSEA.

This chain links TRBV19 with TRBJ2-3; D is undetermined. The V end lost 0 bases, the J end lost 3 bases, and 4 bases lay between the germline ends. Germline assignment: CDR1 LNHDA and CDR2 SQIVND (reference sequence). CDR3 length: 13 amino acids. The DNA for the CDR3 is TGTGCCAGTAGTATAGACGGAACAGATACGCAGTATTTT. It codes for CASSIDGTDTQYF.

This clonotype was picked up many times. This rearrangement joins TRBV7-9 to TRBJ2-5, with D perhaps matching TRBD2 (6 bases). Germline CDR1 SEHNR, CDR2 FQNEAQ (reference sequence). With 4 bases removed from V and 5 bases from J, the gap between germline ends came to 17 bases. CDR3 length: 15 amino acids. The CDR3 is CASSSRDLGRETQYF. CDR3 nucleotides: TGTGCCAGCAGCTCCCGGGACTTGGGGCGGGAGACCCAGTACTTC.

This clonotype appeared a few times. V gene TRBV5-1 combines with J gene TRBJ2-2; D is uncertain. Germline V gives CDR1 SGHRS, CDR2 YFSETQ. The CDR3 sequence is 14 residues long. Trimming shortened V by 5 bases and J by 1 base, and 9 bases separated the two germline ends. In DNA form, the CDR3 reads TGCGCCAGCAGTCCACGACTGAACACCGGGGAGCTGTTTTTT. This sequence encodes CASSPRLNTGELFF.

At least ten counts were recorded for this clonotype. The J gene is TRBJ2-7, the V gene TRBV12-3 or TRBV12-4; D unresolved. This CDR3 region has 12 residues. The ends were cut back, 1 base at V and 6 bases at J, with 7 bases in the middle. The CDR3 reads CASSLVGREQYF. DNA for the CDR3: TGTGCCAGCAGTTTAGTAGGGCGCGAGCAGTACTTC.

This clonotype has at least ten counts. The chain recombines TRBV6-6 with TRBJ1-6, with TRBD1 matching over 8 bases. V shed 6 bases, J shed 0 bases, and the junction held 7 bases outside the gene matches. Germline V lookup: CDR1 MNHNY, CDR2 SVGAGI (reference sequence). The CDR3 loop spans 17 amino acids. The CDR3 DNA is TGTGCCAGCAGCCCCGGGACAGGAAGCTCCTATAATTCACCCCTCCACTTT. Amino acid sequence: CASSPGTGSSYNSPLHF.

The CDR3 here is CASSLGPAGTRLAVNNEQFF. The CDR3 DNA reads as TGCGCCAGCAGCTTGGGTCCCGCCGGCACCCGACTAGCGGTTAACAATGAGCAGTTCTTC. The rearrangement joins TRBV5-1 to TRBJ2-1; 9 positions agree with TRBD2. This CDR3 comprises 20 residues. The V segment lost 0 bases and the J segment 5 bases; nucleotides outside the gene matches: 18. Per the germline V gene, CDR1 is SGHRS and CDR2 is YFSETQ. Using reference TRBV5-1 and TRBJ2-1 for the parts outside the CDR3, the full variable domain is KAGVTQTPRYLIKTRGQQVTLSCSPISGHRSVSWYQQTPGQGLQFLFEYFSETQRNKGNFPGRFSGRQFSNSRSEMNVSTLELGDSALYLCASSLGPAGTRLAVNNEQFFGPGTRLTVL.

This clonotype has just a few counts. The rearrangement uses TRBV20-1 and TRBJ2-3, with D tentatively TRBD2 (5 bases). Germline CDR1 is DFQATT and CDR2 is SNEGSKA (reference sequence). The CDR3 has 13 residues. V was pared by 3 bases and J by 7 bases, with 14 bases between. The CDR3 nucleotides read TGCAGTGCTAGGTCAGAACTAGTGCATACGCAGTATTTT. Protein sequence: CSARSELVHTQYF.

The chain combines TRBV12-3 or TRBV12-4 with TRBJ2-1, with 9 bases aligning to TRBD2. The assigned J gene may be wrong: the sequence end matches TRBJ2-7 better. CDR3 length equals 17 residues. The CDR3 spells CASSGGREGSSYNEQYF. The CDR3 DNA reads as TGTGCCAGCAGCGGTGGGCGGGAGGGGAGCTCCTACAATGAGCAGTACTTC.

This clonotype was recorded at least ten times. Here the CDR3 DNA reads TGTGCCAGCAGCTCGGGACTAGCGGGAGCCGCAGATACGCAGTATTTT. Amino acids: CASSSGLAGAADTQYF. The chain carries TRBV7-2 and TRBJ2-3, with 14 bases that match TRBD2. The junction had 4 bases not matched to a gene; V was cut back by 4 bases and J by 4 bases. The CDR3 runs 16 residues. Germline V CDR1 and CDR2: SGHTA, FQGNSA.

This clonotype was seen ten or more times. The chain links TRBV7-9 to TRBJ1-5; maybe TRBD1 (5 bases). CDR1 is SEHNR and CDR2 is FQNEAQ in the germline V gene (reference sequence). CDR3 length: 16 residues. V was clipped by 5 bases and J by 4 bases, with 18 bases between them. The CDR3 DNA reads as TGTGCCAGCAGCCCGTCGGGTGCCCGGGGGAATCAGCCCCAGCATTTT. Its translation is CASSPSGARGNQPQHF.